The 19 T cell receptor beta chains below were found in one sample sequenced in a study of technical replicates of blood from a few donors. Libraries were prepared by immunoSEQ multiplex PCR; TCRdb keeps only in-frame clonotypes and omits some of them. Of about 84,000 clones listed, less than 98% were seen once; the top ten hold more than 0.15%. Sequences were obtained from T cells isolated from PBMCs. Source of these receptors: a human donor in good health.

V usage is TRBV6-6 and J usage is TRBJ2-7; D is undetermined. V was shortened by 0 bases and J by 6 bases, with 3 bases between the two germline ends. The CDR3 is 11 residues long. The germline V gene has CDR1 MNHNY and CDR2 SVGAGI (reference sequence). The chain's CDR3 is CASSYSSEQYF. CDR3 nucleotides: TGTGCCAGCAGTTACTCGAGCGAGCAGTACTTC.

The chain carries TRBV4-1 and TRBJ2-5; TRBD1 might be the D (7 bases). CDR3 length equals 15 residues. The V end was cut by 4 bases, the J end by 5 bases, with 17 bases between. Germline V gene lookup returns CDR1 MGHRA and CDR2 YSYEKL. In DNA, the CDR3 is TGCGCCAGCAGCCTTACAGGGGACGGAGGGGAGACCCAGTACTTC. As protein: CASSLTGDGGETQYF.

The chain combines TRBV28 with TRBJ1-2; TRBD1 matches 11 bases. Trimming took 7 bases from V and 4 from J; bases not matched to a gene: 14. The CDR3 length is 17 residues. The germline gives CDR1 MDHEN, CDR2 SYDVKM. DNA for the CDR3: TGTGCCAGCATCATGTCGGGACAGGGGGGATTTAGCTATGGCTACACCTTC. Protein product: CASIMSGQGGFSYGYTF.

V and J are TRBV14 and TRBJ2-1; TRBD2 matches at 13 bases. V dropped 3 bases and J dropped 12; count of bases not matched to a gene: 17. The CDR3 is 18 residues long. Germline V gene sequence: CDR1 SGHDN, CDR2 FVKESK. CDR3 in amino acids: CASSHTSGRARTESAQFF. CDR3 DNA sequence: TGTGCCAGCAGCCACACTAGCGGGAGGGCCAGGACAGAATCTGCGCAGTTCTTC.

The J gene is TRBJ2-7, the V gene TRBV7-9; TRBD2 matches at 7 bases. The CDR3 has 14 amino acids. V lost 8 bases and J lost 6; bases outside the gene matches: 13. Germline V CDR1 and CDR2: SEHNR, FQNEAQ (reference sequence). The CDR3 protein is CASCLGGSFIEQYF. The CDR3 DNA reads TGTGCCAGCTGCCTGGGGGGGTCTTTCATCGAGCAGTACTTC.

The chain recombines TRBV4-1 with TRBJ1-1, with 8 bases aligning to TRBD1. The junction had 5 bases not matched to a gene; V was cut back by 1 base and J by 7 bases. Germline V gene sequence: CDR1 MGHRA, CDR2 YSYEKL. The CDR3 spans 14 residues. CDR3 bases: TGCGCCAGCAGCCAAGCTCAGGGGGCGGGTGAAGCTTTCTTT. As protein: CASSQAQGAGEAFF.

This chain links TRBV14 with TRBJ2-1; 10 nucleotides line up with TRBD2. This CDR3 has 15 residues. V shed 1 base and J 9 bases; nucleotides not matched to a gene: 6. Germline V gene sequence: CDR1 SGHDN, CDR2 FVKESK. The CDR3 DNA sequence: TGTGCCAGCAGCCAAGCTAGCGGGAGAGACGCTGAGCAGTTCTTC. Encoded protein: CASSQASGRDAEQFF. Drawing the rest from reference TRBV14 and TRBJ2-1, the complete variable domain is EAGVTQFPSHSVIEKGQTVTLRCDPISGHDNLYWYRRVMGKEIKFLLHFVKESKQDESGMPNNRFLAERTGGTYSTLKVQPAELEDSGVYFCASSQASGRDAEQFFGPGTRLTVL.

The chain is built from TRBV7-6 and TRBJ1-1, with 7 bases matching TRBD1. The CDR3 extends over 13 amino acids. J gave up 0 bases and V 7 bases, and 2 bases lay outside the gene matches. CDR1 is SGHVS, CDR2 FNYEAQ, per germline. The CDR3 region is CASKGQLNTEAFF. The CDR3 nucleotides read TGTGCCAGCAAGGGACAGTTGAACACTGAAGCTTTCTTT.

The V call is TRBV9, the J call TRBJ1-2; D is unresolved. CDR1 and CDR2 (germline): SGDLS, YYNGEE. Trimming left V 0 bases short and J 4 bases short, with 10 bases between. The CDR3 runs 14 residues. The CDR3 nucleotides are TGTGCCAGCAGCGTAGTGGGCAGCACCTATGGCTACACCTTC. Protein product: CASSVVGSTYGYTF.

Only one count was recorded for this clone. The chain recombines TRBV27 with TRBJ2-7; 7 nucleotides align to TRBD1. Germline lookup yields CDR1 MNHEY and CDR2 SMNVEV (reference sequence). Trimming at V came to 3 bases and at J to 2 bases, leaving 4 bases not matched to a gene. The CDR3 has 14 amino acids. The CDR3 loop reads CASSFKGAPYEQYF. CDR3 DNA sequence: TGTGCCAGCAGTTTTAAGGGGGCCCCCTACGAGCAGTACTTC.

The table lists this clone with a count of one. The chain recombines TRBV7-9 with TRBJ1-1; D unclear. The CDR3 has 12 residues. Germline CDR1 is SEHNR and CDR2 is FQNEAQ (reference sequence). V lost 5 bases and J 5 bases, leaving 9 bases between the germline ends. The CDR3 loop reads CASSVSLTEAFF. CDR3 DNA: TGTGCCAGCAGCGTGTCTCTTACTGAAGCTTTCTTT.

The chain couples TRBV5-1 to TRBJ1-1; D remains ambiguous. Germline V gives CDR1 SGHRS, CDR2 YFSETQ. Between the trimmed V and J ends, which lost 7 bases and 5 bases, there was a span of 15 bases. The CDR3 runs 13 residues. As DNA, the CDR3 is TGCGCCAGCCGGTTGGGTTCGGGGACTGAAGCTTTCTTT. It translates to CASRLGSGTEAFF.

J is TRBJ2-7 and V is TRBV28; 7 bases map to TRBD2. With 4 bases clipped from V and 1 base from J, the junction kept 7 bases outside the gene matches. CDR3 length: 15 residues. Germline V gives CDR1 MDHEN, CDR2 SYDVKM. This CDR3 is CASSSPGTTSYEQYF. In DNA form, the CDR3 reads TGTGCCAGCAGTTCACCCGGGACTACTTCCTACGAGCAGTACTTC.

This chain joins TRBV6-5 and TRBJ1-4, with TRBD1 matching over 8 bases. Trimming at V came to 6 bases and at J to 11 bases, leaving 11 bases not matched to a gene. The length of the CDR3 is 14 residues. Germline V gives CDR1 MNHEY, CDR2 SVGAGI. For the CDR3, the DNA is TGTGCCAGCAGACCCACAGGGGGTGTCCGGAAACTGTTTTTT. Protein product: CASRPTGGVRKLFF.

V usage is TRBV18 and J usage is TRBJ1-1; D is unresolved. This CDR3 has 15 amino acids. Germline CDR1 KGHSH, CDR2 LQKENI. Trimming shortened V by 0 bases and J by 2 bases, and 10 bases separated the two germline ends. CDR3 DNA sequence: TGTGCCAGCTCACCACCGGTTGGGAGCAACACTGAAGCTTTCTTT. Translating it yields CASSPPVGSNTEAFF.

This clone was seen once. V is TRBV6-4 and J is TRBJ1-1, with TRBD1 as a possible D gene (5 bases). The CDR3 spans 14 residues. V shed 4 bases and J shed 4 bases, with 13 bases lying between them. Looked up from germline, CDR1 is MRHNA and CDR2 is SNTAGT. Here the CDR3 reads CASSGRVKATEAFF. Here the CDR3 DNA reads TGTGCCAGCAGTGGCAGGGTTAAGGCCACTGAAGCTTTCTTT.

This chain connects TRBV11-2 to TRBJ1-1; D is possibly TRBD1 (5 bases). The V end lost 2 bases, the J end lost 0 bases, and 16 bases lay between the germline ends. This CDR3 contains 17 residues. Germline loops: CDR1 SGHAT, CDR2 FQNNGV. The CDR3 DNA follows: TGTGCCAGCAGCTTACGGTCTATTGGCAGGGTGAACACTGAAGCTTTCTTT. Its translation: CASSLRSIGRVNTEAFF.

This clone was found once. The chain recombines TRBV7-9 with TRBJ2-1; TRBD1 might be the D (6 bases). The V end was cut by 1 base, the J end by 8 bases, with 12 bases between. The germline gives CDR1 SEHNR, CDR2 FQNEAQ (reference sequence). The CDR3 has 14 residues. CDR3 amino acids: CASSLVGARDEQFF. Here the CDR3 DNA reads TGTGCCAGCAGCTTAGTGGGGGCGCGTGATGAGCAGTTCTTC.

The gene calls are TRBV6-1 and TRBJ1-1, with D possibly matching TRBD1 (5 bases). The CDR3 has 13 residues. Germline CDR1 MNHNS, CDR2 SASEGT. V dropped 8 bases and J dropped 1 base, with 11 bases sitting between them. The CDR3 DNA follows: TGTGCCAGCGGGGAGGGGCCGAACACTGAAGCTTTCTTT. It translates to CASGEGPNTEAFF.